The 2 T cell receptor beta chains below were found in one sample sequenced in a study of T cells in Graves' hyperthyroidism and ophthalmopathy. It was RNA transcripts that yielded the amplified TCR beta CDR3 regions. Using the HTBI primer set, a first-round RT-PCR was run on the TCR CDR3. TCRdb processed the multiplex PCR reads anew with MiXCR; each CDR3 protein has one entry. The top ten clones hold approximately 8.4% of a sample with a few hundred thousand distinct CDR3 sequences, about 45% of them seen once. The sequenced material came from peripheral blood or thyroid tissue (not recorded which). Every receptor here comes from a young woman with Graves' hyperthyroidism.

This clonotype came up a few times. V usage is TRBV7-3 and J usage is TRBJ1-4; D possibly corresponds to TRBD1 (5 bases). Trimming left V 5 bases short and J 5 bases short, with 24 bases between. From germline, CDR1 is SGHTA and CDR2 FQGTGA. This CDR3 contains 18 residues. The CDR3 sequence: CASSHPRRGWGANEKLFF. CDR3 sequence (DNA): TGTGCCAGCAGCCACCCCAGACGGGGGTGGGGAGCCAATGAAAAACTGTTTTTT.

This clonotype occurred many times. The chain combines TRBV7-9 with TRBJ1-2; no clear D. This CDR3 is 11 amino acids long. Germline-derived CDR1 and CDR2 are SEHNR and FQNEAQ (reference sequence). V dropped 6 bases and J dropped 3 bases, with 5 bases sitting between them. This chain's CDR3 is CASSWDYGYTF. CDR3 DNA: TGTGCCAGCAGTTGGGACTATGGCTACACCTTC.